This T cell receptor (beta chain) was captured by sequencing in a study of OX40 agonist ivuxolimab in advanced cancers. Regarding the study as a whole: Compared with CD4+, CD8+ T cells on average had more expanded clones.

CDR1 is SGHRS, CDR2 YFSETQ, per germline. There are 13 residues in the CDR3. The ends were cut back, 9 bases at V and 8 bases at J, with 17 bases in the middle. In the case of this clone: As yet, its antigen is unknown.

Using immunoSEQ multiplex PCR, the repertoire was profiled, and TCRdb retains in-frame clones only, with some absent. The table lists approximately 62,000 clones, 85% to 95% of them singletons. The chain joins TRBV5-1 to TRBJ2-2; a possible D gene is TRBD2 (5 bases). The sample was CD4+ or CD8+ T cells sorted from blood, taken in a trial of the OX40 agonist ivuxolimab. The receptor was derived from an adult with an advanced solid tumor such as melanoma, head and neck, liver or kidney cancer. CDR3 in amino acids: CATPSGIVGELFF. In DNA form, the CDR3 reads TGCGCCACACCCTCGGGGATCGTAGGGGAGCTGTTTTTT.